This TCR beta chain was found in a study of blood T cell repertoires in COVID-19 (dated by TCRdb to 2018 to 2021). Regarding the study in general: Samples from collaborators originated in the United States, Italy and Spain and spanned both the acute and convalescent phases of COVID-19. The repertoires were released in a freely available public database meant as a resource for research on the immune response to SARS-CoV-2. Nearly every sample came with metadata listing a de-identified subject ID, COVID-19 status, age in years and sex. Samples came from the ongoing ImmuneRACE study (first 160 participants) plus 1,254 subjects from 6 global collaborators. Where available, HLA class I and class II types were obtained from metadata supplied by the sample provider rather than from assay-based typing. Deeply sampled blood TCRbeta repertoires from subjects exposed to, actively infected with, or recovered from COVID-19 were included in the dataset. The prospective study material was composed of cDNA or gDNA derived from T cells, B-cell-depleted T cells, or PBMCs. Points the paper makes about the study in general: The amount of clinical and demographic metadata varied by source and participant and was provided uncurated.

In the case of this clone: Its antigen is currently not known. No much larger clone exists at a distance of one base, and base qualities are not known.

Collaborating institutions collected whole blood in K2EDTA tubes following their own protocols. For TCRbeta analysis, collaborators shipped samples as frozen whole blood, isolated PBMCs, or DNA extracted from either of those sample types. For CDR1 and CDR2, the germline V gene lists SNHLY and FYNNEI. V is cut by 4 bases and J by 0 bases, and the space between the germline ends is 9 bases. The CDR3 spans 14 residues, from the cysteine through the phenylalanine. Only the CDR3 DNA stays, 42 bases, in frame from base 1. TCRbeta CDR3 regions were amplified from genomic DNA by means of the immunoSEQ Assay, a bias-controlled multiplex PCR. The paper's processing steps were these. Nucleated cell counts per sample were estimated from amplification of reference gene primers within the assay. To quantify the absolute abundance of each unique TCRbeta CDR3 rearrangement, sequence reads were collapsed and filtered. For each sample, productive Simpson clonality was calculated as the square root of Simpson's diversity index across productive rearrangements. What TCRdb holds here is the immuneACCESS table cut down to in-frame rearrangements. Part of the clones is not present; checked against another copy, under half of the missing clones reflect an unresolved V gene, and the others are unexplained. The V and J calls and clone size are taken from that table; D and trimming were inferred from the DNA. A total of fewer than 150,000 clones appear in this sample, 88% of them only once. Jointly, the top ten make up 0.88% of the sample.

Rearrangement joined TRBV2 to TRBJ1-1, with no confidently assigned D gene. The sequenced material came from peripheral blood. This receptor was taken from a woman in her fifties or sixties with active or convalescent COVID-19. The CDR3 protein is CASSVLEMNTEAFF. The DNA sequence is as follows: TGTGCCAGCAGTGTTTTAGAAATGAACACTGAAGCTTTCTTT.